The present entry profiles one TCR beta chain with its context. The antigen is not known. This entry comes from a study of cytomegalovirus exposure and HLA in healthy donors. Study context: In a later analysis, it was reported that the 90 to 150 validation repertoires had been produced on the same platform as the 550 to 850 repertoires belonging to the first cohort. Regarding the study as a whole: It was confirmed in vitro that a few of the CMV-associated chains were specific for CMV antigens.

Here immunoSEQ multiplex PCR was the method, and the copy in TCRdb shows in-frame clones only, minus some. Among 150,000 or so clones listed, about 88% were seen once. There are 16 residues in the CDR3. V lost 2 bases, J lost 5 bases, and 8 bases stayed unmatched. Germline values: CDR1 SGHAT, CDR2 FQNNGV. The validation cohort, a group of 130 or so subjects, included the donors and was separate from the roughly 720-subject first cohort. This receptor was taken from a woman aged 18 to 35 in good health and CMV-seropositive. This chain uses TRBV11-2 with TRBJ2-2; 7 bases align to TRBD1. The material sequenced was PBMCs. CDR3 in DNA: TGTGCCAGCAGCTTACGCCCAGGGGGATGGACCGGGGAGCTGTTTTTT. Amino acids: CASSLRPGGWTGELFF.